These 18 T cell receptor beta chains were all obtained from the same sample, sequenced in a study of early T cells in non-severe SARS-CoV-2 infection. TCRdb recomputed calls from the 5' RACE reads with MiXCR, one row per CDR3 protein. Of 87,000 or so distinct CDR3 sequences listed, around 15% are singletons. The specimen was whole blood. These receptors all stem from an adult who was a healthcare worker with PCR-confirmed SARS-CoV-2 infection or an uninfected control (not recorded which).

CDR3 sequence: CASSQDRAQSSGALYEQYF. CDR3 sequence (DNA): TGTGCCAGCAGCCAAGATAGGGCCCAATCTAGCGGGGCCCTCTACGAGCAGTACTTC. This chain joins TRBV4-2 and TRBJ2-7, with 9 bases identical to TRBD2. The CDR3 is 19 amino acids. Germline-derived CDR1 and CDR2 are LGHNA and YNFKEQ. V lost 0 bases, J lost 3 bases, and 15 bases stayed unmatched.

With respect to this clonotype: Mismatch with germline at one junction end may stem from a read error. The chain combines TRBV5-1 with TRBJ2-7; D uncertain. This CDR3 spans 14 amino acids. Germline-derived CDR1 and CDR2 are SGHRS and YFSETQ. CDR3 residues: CAISLGQNLYEQYF. CDR3 DNA: TGCGCCATCAGCTTGGGTCAGAACCTGTACGAGCAGTACTTC.

This clonotype has ten or more counts. In nucleotides, the CDR3 is TGCGCCAGCAGCCAAGAGTACGGGGATGGCTACACCTTC. Translation gives CASSQEYGDGYTF. The V gene is TRBV4-3, the J gene TRBJ1-2; no definite D call. This CDR3 region has 13 residues. Per the germline V gene, CDR1 is LGHNA and CDR2 is YSLEER. V was cut by 0 bases and J by 6 bases, with 8 bases left in between.

The chain is built from TRBV11-2 and TRBJ1-6, with a tentative D call TRBD1 (5 bases). The CDR3 sequence is 18 residues long. The germline gives CDR1 SGHAT, CDR2 FQNNGV. V lost 1 base, J lost 5 bases, and 18 bases lay in between. CDR3 coding DNA: TGTGCCAGCAGCTTAGGTTGGGACGGAGCCTTCGATAATTCACCCCTCCACTTT. Protein sequence: CASSLGWDGAFDNSPLHF.

The table lists this clonotype with many counts. The chain uses TRBV28 and TRBJ2-2; D call uncertain. Between the trimmed V and J ends, which lost 5 bases and 4 bases, there was a span of 11 bases. The CDR3 has 14 amino acids. Germline V lookup: CDR1 MDHEN, CDR2 SYDVKM. CDR3 sequence reads: CASSPPRFTGELFF. CDR3 nucleotide sequence: TGTGCCAGCAGTCCCCCTCGGTTCACCGGGGAGCTGTTTTTT.

The chain combines TRBV18 with TRBJ2-1; D may be TRBD1 (6 bases). Germline V gene data show CDR1 as KGHSH and CDR2 as LQKENI. This CDR3 region has 14 residues. Deletions cut 8 bases from V and 5 bases from J, with 16 bases between. Written as DNA, the CDR3 is TGTGCCAGCACCCCCGGGACACTAGACAATGAGCAGTTCTTC. Translated: CASTPGTLDNEQFF.

The V gene is TRBV6-2 or TRBV6-3, the J gene TRBJ1-1; D gene ambiguous. Deletions cut 4 bases from V and 2 bases from J, with 11 bases between. Germline CDR1 reads MNHEY; CDR2 reads SVGEGT. The CDR3 consists of 14 residues. The chain's CDR3 is CASSWTLRNTEAFF. The DNA for the CDR3 is TGTGCCAGCAGTTGGACCTTGAGAAACACTGAAGCTTTCTTT.

This clonotype was recorded at least ten times. The rearrangement joins TRBV10-2 to TRBJ1-1; D may be TRBD1 (5 bases). CDR3 size: 14 residues. V lost 5 bases and J lost 1, with 11 bases in between. Germline CDR1 and CDR2: WSHSY and SAAADI. CDR3 in DNA: TGCGCCAGCAGTCTCTGGCAGGGGAACACTGAAGCTTTCTTT. It specifies CASSLWQGNTEAFF.

The chain uses TRBV2 and TRBJ1-2; 7 bases match TRBD1. CDR1 and CDR2 (germline): SNHLY, FYNNEI. This CDR3 is 13 amino acids long. V dropped 6 bases and J dropped 6; count of bases not matched to a gene: 7. The chain's CDR3 is CASSKTGKDGYTF. The CDR3 nucleotides read TGTGCCAGCAGCAAGACAGGGAAGGATGGCTACACCTTC.

V usage is TRBV7-2 and J usage is TRBJ2-3; possibly TRBD1 for D (6 bases). CDR1 is SGHTA and CDR2 is FQGNSA in the germline V gene. V lost 5 bases and J 2 bases, leaving 11 bases between the germline ends. CDR3 length: 14 residues. The DNA of the CDR3 is TGTGCCAGCAGCCGGGGACATCCCACAGATACGCAGTATTTT. Residues: CASSRGHPTDTQYF.

The chain links TRBV11-2 to TRBJ2-7; D possibly corresponds to TRBD2 (6 bases). Trimming cost V 4 bases and J 7 bases, with 11 bases left between them. The CDR3 has 12 residues. Germline CDR1 reads SGHAT; CDR2 reads FQNNGV. CDR3 DNA sequence: TGTGCCAGCAGCTCTTGGGGGGATGAGCAGTACTTC. Protein: CASSSWGDEQYF.

This chain connects TRBV6-2 or TRBV6-3 to TRBJ2-1; TRBD1 matches at 9 bases. The CDR3 runs to 20 residues. Germline assignment: CDR1 MNHEY and CDR2 SVGEGT. V dropped 1 base and J dropped 8; count of bases not matched to a gene: 21. CDR3 sequence (DNA): TGTGCCAGCAGTTACTTCGGAGTAGGGGGACCGGGACAGGGATACGATGAGCAGTTCTTC. Its translation: CASSYFGVGGPGQGYDEQFF.

There are many counts of this clonotype. The chain uses TRBV5-6 and TRBJ1-1; D is unresolved. Germline CDR1 reads SGHDT; CDR2 reads YYEEEE. The CDR3 spans 14 residues. V lost 2 bases to trimming and J lost 5 bases, with 13 bases between them. The CDR3 region is CASSFRGSLTEAFF. CDR3 DNA sequence: TGTGCCAGCAGCTTCCGTGGGTCCCTTACTGAAGCTTTCTTT.

This clonotype was recorded only once. This chain links TRBV27 with TRBJ2-3; 7 nucleotides align to TRBD2. The germline V gene encodes CDR1 MNHEY and CDR2 SMNVEV (reference sequence). V trimming: 6 bases; J trimming: 8 bases; junction bases outside the gene matches: 8. CDR3 length: 13 residues. Written as DNA, the CDR3 is TGTGCCAGCAGCCCCGCTCGCGGGAGTACGCAGTATTTT. Translating gives CASSPARGSTQYF.

This clonotype was counted only a few times. The genes are TRBV6-2 or TRBV6-3 and TRBJ2-1; D is ambiguous. The CDR3 is made up of 12 amino acids. Looked up from germline, CDR1 is MNHEY and CDR2 is SVGEGT. Trimming stripped 2 bases from V and 7 bases from J, with 6 bases between. For the CDR3, the DNA is TGTGCCAGCAGTTACGCCCCTAATGAGCAGTTCTTC. It translates to CASSYAPNEQFF.

This clonotype was seen only a few times. The V gene is TRBV20-1, the J gene TRBJ2-7; D may be TRBD1 (7 bases). Germline CDR1 reads DFQATT; CDR2 reads SNEGSKA (reference sequence). This CDR3 comprises 12 residues. V gave up 7 bases and J gave up 3 bases, with 13 bases separating them. CDR3 bases: TGCAGTGTTGCGGGACAGATCTACGAGCAGTACTTC. Translation: CSVAGQIYEQYF.

The chain is built from TRBV20-1 and TRBJ1-5, with D unclear. CDR1 and CDR2 from the germline V gene are DFQATT and SNEGSKA (reference sequence). There are 12 residues in the CDR3. V shed 6 bases and J shed 7 bases, with 13 bases lying between them. In DNA form, the CDR3 reads TGCAGTGCCAAAATTGGGGAACAGCCCCAGCATTTT. It specifies CSAKIGEQPQHF.

This clonotype was found a few times. The chain carries TRBV29-1 and TRBJ1-1, with D possibly TRBD1 on 6 matching bases. The V and J ends lost 0 bases and 4 bases respectively, with 18 bases between them. CDR1 is SQVTM and CDR2 is ANQGSEA in the germline V gene. The CDR3 sequence is 16 residues long. CDR3 residues: CSVEDPVETGRTEAFF. The CDR3 DNA is TGCAGCGTTGAAGATCCGGTGGAGACAGGTCGCACTGAAGCTTTCTTT.